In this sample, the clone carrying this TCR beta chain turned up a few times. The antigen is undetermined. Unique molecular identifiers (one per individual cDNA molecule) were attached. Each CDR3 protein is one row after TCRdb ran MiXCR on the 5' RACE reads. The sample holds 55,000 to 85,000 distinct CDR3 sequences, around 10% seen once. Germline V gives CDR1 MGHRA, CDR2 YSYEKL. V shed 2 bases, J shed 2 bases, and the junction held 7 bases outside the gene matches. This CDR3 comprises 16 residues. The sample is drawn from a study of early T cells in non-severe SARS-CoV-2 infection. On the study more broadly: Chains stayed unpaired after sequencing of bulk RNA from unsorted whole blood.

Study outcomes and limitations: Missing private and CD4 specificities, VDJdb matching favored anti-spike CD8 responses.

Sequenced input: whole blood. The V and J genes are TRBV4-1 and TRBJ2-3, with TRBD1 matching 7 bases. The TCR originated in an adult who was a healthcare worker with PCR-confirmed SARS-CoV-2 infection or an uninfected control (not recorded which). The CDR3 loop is CASSQLLGTATDTQYF. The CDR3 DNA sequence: TGCGCCAGCAGCCAACTTCTCGGGACAGCCACAGATACGCAGTATTTT.